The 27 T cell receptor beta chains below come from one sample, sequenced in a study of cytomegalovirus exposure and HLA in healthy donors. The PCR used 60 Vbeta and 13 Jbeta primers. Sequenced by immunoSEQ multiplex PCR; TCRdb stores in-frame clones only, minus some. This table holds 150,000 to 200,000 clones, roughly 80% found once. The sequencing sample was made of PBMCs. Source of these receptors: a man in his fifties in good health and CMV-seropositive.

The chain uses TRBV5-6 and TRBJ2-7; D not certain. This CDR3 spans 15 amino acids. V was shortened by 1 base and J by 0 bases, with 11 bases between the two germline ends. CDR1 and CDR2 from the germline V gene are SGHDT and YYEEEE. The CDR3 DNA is TGTGCCAGCAGCTTGCTGAGGATCAGCTCCTACGAGCAGTACTTC. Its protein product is CASSLLRISSYEQYF.

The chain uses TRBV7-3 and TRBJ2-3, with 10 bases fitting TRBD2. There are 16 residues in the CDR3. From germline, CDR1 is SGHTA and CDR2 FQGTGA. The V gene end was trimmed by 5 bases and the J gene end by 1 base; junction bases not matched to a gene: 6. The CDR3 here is CASSPSGGARTDTQYF. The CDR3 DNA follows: TGTGCCAGCAGCCCCAGCGGGGGGGCCCGCACAGATACGCAGTATTTT.

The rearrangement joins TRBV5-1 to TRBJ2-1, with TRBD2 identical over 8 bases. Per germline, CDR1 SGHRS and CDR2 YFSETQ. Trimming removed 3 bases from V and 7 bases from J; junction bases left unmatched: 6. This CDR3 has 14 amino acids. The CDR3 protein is CASSYSGGENEQFF. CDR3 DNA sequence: TGCGCCAGCAGCTATTCGGGGGGGGAGAATGAGCAGTTCTTC.

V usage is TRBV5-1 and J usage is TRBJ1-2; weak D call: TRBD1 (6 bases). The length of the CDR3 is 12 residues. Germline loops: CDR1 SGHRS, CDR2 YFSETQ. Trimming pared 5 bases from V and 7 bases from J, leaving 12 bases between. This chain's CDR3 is CASSSDRTGYTF. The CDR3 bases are TGCGCCAGCAGTTCCGACAGGACTGGCTACACCTTC.

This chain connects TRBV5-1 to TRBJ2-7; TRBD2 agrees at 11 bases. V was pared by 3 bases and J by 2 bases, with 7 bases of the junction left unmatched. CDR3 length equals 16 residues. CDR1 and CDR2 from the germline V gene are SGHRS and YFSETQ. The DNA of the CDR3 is TGCGCCAGCAGCTCGAAACTAGCGGGAGACGCCTACGAGCAGTACTTC. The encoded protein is CASSSKLAGDAYEQYF.

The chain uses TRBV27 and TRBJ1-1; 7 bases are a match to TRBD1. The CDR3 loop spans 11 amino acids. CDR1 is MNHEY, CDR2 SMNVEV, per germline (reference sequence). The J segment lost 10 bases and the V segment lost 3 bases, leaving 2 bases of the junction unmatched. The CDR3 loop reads CASSFKGAAFF. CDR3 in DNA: TGTGCCAGCAGTTTTAAGGGGGCAGCTTTCTTT.

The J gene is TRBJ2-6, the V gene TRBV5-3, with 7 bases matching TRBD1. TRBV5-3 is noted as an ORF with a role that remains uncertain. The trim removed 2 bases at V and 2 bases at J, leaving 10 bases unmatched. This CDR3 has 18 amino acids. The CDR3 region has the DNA TGTGCCAGAAGCTTCGGAAGACAGGGTCTGCCTGGGGCCAACGTCCTGACTTTC. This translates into CARSFGRQGLPGANVLTF.

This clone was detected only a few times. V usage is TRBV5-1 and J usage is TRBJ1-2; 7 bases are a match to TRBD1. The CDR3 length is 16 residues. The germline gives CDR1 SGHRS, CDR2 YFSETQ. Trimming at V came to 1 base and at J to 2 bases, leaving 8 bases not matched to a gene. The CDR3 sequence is CASSLSTGAGNYGYTF. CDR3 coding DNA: TGCGCCAGCAGCTTGAGTACAGGGGCTGGGAACTATGGCTACACCTTC. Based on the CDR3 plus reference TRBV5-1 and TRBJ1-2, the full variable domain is KAGVTQTPRYLIKTRGQQVTLSCSPISGHRSVSWYQQTPGQGLQFLFEYFSETQRNKGNFPGRFSGRQFSNSRSEMNVSTLELGDSALYLCASSLSTGAGNYGYTFGSGTRLTVV.

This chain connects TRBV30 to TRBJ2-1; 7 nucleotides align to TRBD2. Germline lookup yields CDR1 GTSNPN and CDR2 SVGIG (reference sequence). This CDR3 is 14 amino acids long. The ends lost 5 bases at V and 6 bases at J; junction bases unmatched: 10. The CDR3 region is CAWDPRDYINEQFF. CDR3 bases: TGTGCCTGGGACCCCCGGGACTATATCAATGAGCAGTTCTTC.

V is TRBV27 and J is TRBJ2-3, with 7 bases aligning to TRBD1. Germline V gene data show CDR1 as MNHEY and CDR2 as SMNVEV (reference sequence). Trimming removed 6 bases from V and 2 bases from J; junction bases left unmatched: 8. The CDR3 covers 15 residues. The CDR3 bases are TGTGCCAGCAGAGCTTCGACAGGGAACACAGATACGCAGTATTTT. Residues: CASRASTGNTDTQYF.

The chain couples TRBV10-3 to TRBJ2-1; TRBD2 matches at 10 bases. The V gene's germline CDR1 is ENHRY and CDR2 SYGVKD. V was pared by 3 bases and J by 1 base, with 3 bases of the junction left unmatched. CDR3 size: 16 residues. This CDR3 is CAISEVAGGSYNEQFF. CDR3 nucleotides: TGTGCCATCAGTGAAGTAGCGGGAGGTTCCTACAATGAGCAGTTCTTC.

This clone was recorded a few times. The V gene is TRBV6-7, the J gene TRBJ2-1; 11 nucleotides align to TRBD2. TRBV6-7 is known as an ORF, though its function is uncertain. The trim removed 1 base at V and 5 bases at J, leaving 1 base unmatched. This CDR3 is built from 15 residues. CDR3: CASSYLLAGDNEQFF. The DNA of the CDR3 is TGTGCCAGCAGTTACTTACTAGCGGGGGACAATGAGCAGTTCTTC.

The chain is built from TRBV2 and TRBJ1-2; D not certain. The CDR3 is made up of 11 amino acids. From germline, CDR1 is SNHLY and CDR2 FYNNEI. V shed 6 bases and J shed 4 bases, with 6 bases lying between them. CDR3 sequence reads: CASSYSYGYTF. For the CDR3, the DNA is TGTGCCAGCAGCTACAGCTATGGCTACACCTTC.

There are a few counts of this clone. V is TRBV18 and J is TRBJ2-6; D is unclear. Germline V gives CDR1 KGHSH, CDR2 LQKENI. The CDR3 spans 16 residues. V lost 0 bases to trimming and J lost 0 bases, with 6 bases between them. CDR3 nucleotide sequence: TGTGCCAGCTCACCACCGCAGTACTCTGGGGCCAACGTCCTGACTTTC. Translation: CASSPPQYSGANVLTF.

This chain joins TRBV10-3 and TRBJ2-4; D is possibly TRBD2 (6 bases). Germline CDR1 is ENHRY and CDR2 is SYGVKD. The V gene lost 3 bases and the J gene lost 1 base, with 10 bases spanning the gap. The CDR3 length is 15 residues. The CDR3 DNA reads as TGTGCCATCAGTGAACCCGGGAGTGCCAAAAACATTCAGTACTTC. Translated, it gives CAISEPGSAKNIQYF.

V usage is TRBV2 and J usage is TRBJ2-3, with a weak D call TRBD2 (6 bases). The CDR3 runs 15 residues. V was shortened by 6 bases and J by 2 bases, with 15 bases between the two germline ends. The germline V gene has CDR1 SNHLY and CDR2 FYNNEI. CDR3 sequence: CASRRIGGFTDTQYF. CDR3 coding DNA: TGTGCCAGCAGGCGGATTGGGGGGTTCACAGATACGCAGTATTTT.

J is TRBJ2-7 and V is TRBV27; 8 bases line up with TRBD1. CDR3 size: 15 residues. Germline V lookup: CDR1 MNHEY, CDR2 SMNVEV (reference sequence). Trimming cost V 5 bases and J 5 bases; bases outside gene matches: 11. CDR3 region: CASSDRGKNTDEQYF. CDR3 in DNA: TGTGCCAGCAGTGACAGGGGAAAGAATACGGACGAGCAGTACTTC.

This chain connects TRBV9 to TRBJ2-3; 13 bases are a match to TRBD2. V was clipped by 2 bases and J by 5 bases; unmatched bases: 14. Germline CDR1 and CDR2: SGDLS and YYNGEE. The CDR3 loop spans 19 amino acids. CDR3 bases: TGTGCCAGCAGCGTTGATACACCGGGACTAGCGGGACGGGGAGATACGCAGTATTTT. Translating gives CASSVDTPGLAGRGDTQYF. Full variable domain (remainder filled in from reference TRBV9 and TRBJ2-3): DSGVTQTPKHLITATGQRVTLRCSPRSGDLSVYWYQQSLDQGLQFLIQYYNGEERAKGNILERFSAQQFPDLHSELNLSSLELGDSALYFCASSVDTPGLAGRGDTQYFGPGTRLTVL.

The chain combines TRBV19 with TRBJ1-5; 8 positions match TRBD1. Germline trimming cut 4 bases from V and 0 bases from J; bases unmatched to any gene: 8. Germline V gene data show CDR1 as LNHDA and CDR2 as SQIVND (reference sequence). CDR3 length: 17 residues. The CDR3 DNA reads TGTGCCAGTAGTAAGGGACAGGTCCCTTATAGCAATCAGCCCCAGCATTTT. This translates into CASSKGQVPYSNQPQHF.

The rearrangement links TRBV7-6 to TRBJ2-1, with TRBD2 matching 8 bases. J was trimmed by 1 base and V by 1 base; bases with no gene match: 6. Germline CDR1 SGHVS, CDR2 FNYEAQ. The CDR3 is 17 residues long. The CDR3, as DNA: TGTGCCAGCAGCTTAGACGGAGCGGGAGAATCCTACAATGAGCAGTTCTTC. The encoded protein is CASSLDGAGESYNEQFF.

This CDR3 reads CASSHGTAQETQYF. CDR3 DNA sequence: TGTGCCAGCAGCCATGGGACAGCGCAAGAGACCCAGTACTTC. The chain is built from TRBV13 and TRBJ2-5, with 7 bases identical to TRBD1. Germline lookup yields CDR1 PRHDT and CDR2 FYEKMQ (reference sequence). The ends lost 5 bases at V and 2 bases at J; junction bases unmatched: 5. This CDR3 comprises 14 residues.

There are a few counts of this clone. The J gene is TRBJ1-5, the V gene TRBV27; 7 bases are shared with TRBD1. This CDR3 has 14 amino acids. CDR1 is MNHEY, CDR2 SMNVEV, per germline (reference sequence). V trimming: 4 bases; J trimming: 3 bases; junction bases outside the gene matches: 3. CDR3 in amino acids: CASSSTGINQPQHF. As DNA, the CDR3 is TGTGCCAGCAGTTCGACAGGGATCAATCAGCCCCAGCATTTT.

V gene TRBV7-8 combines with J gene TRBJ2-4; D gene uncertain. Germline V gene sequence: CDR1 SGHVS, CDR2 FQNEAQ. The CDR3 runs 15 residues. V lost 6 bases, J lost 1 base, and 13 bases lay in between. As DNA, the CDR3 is TGTGCCAGCAGTCCACCGGAGCGTGCCAAAAACATTCAGTACTTC. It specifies CASSPPERAKNIQYF.

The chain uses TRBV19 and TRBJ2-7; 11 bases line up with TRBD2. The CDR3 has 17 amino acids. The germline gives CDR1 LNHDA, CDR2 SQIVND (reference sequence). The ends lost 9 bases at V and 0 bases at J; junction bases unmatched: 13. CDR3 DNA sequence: TGTGCCAGCTCGATTAGGGGACTAGCGGAGGTCTCCTACGAGCAGTACTTC. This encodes CASSIRGLAEVSYEQYF. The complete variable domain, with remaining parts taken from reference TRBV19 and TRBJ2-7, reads DGGITQSPKYLFRKEGQNVTLSCEQNLNHDAMYWYRQDPGQGLRLIYYSQIVNDFQKGDIAEGYSVSREKKESFPLTVTSAQKNPTAFYLCASSIRGLAEVSYEQYFGPGTRLTVT.

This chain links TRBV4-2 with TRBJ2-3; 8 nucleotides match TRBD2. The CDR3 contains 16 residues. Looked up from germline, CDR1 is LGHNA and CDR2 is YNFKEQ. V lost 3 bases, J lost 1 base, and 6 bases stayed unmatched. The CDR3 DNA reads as TGTGCCAGCAGCCACGGGGGAGCGGGGGGCACAGATACGCAGTATTTT. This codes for CASSHGGAGGTDTQYF.

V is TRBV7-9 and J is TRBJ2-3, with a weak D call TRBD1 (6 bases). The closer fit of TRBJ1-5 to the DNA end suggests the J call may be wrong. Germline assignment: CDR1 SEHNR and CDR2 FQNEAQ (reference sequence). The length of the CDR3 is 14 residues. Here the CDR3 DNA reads TGTGCCAGCAGCCCGGGACACTTCACAGATACGCAGCATTTT. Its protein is CASSPGHFTDTQHF.

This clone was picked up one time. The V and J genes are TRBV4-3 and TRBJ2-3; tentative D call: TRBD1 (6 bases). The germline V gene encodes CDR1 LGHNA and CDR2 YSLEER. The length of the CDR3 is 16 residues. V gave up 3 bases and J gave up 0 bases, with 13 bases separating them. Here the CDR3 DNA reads TGCGCCAGCAGCCAGTCAGGACAGTCTAGCACAGATACGCAGTATTTT. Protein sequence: CASSQSGQSSTDTQYF.